This TCR beta chain was sequenced in a study of post-analysis software for immune sequencing data. Overall study: In terms of disease course, relapsing-remitting, secondary progressive and progressive-relapsing multiple sclerosis were included.

After removal of 3 bases from V and 4 bases from J, the junction contained 5 bases not matched to a gene. Germline assignment: CDR1 SGHRS and CDR2 YFSETQ. The CDR3 covers 16 residues. Findings and limits, study-wide: Patients had higher frequencies than controls of roughly 5 TRBV segments, including TRBV5-6, TRBV5-1 and TRBV20-1. The normalized Chao1 diversity of multiple sclerosis patients was significantly lower than that of controls. Samples prepared in the same batch strongly co-clustered by F measure.

Sequencing libraries made from TCR beta cDNA carried unique molecular identifiers. The source material, roughly 0.9 to 11 million T cells, gave rise to about 520,000 cDNA molecules. TCRdb re-called the PCR reads through MiXCR, storing one row per CDR3 protein. The profile shows hundreds of thousands of distinct CDR3 sequences, 53% of them singletons. Points on this clonotype: The antigen is undetermined.

The TCR comes from a girl between 5 and 17 years old with multiple sclerosis. The V call is TRBV5-1, the J call TRBJ2-3; 13 bases map to TRBD2. Sequenced sample: blood. Written as DNA, the CDR3 is TGCGCCAGCAGCTCGAGCGGGACTAGCGGGGCAGATACGCAGTATTTT. Translating it yields CASSSSGTSGADTQYF.